The table lists the clone carrying this TCR beta chain with a count of one. Its antigen is not identified. Produced via immunoSEQ multiplex PCR; TCRdb's table is partial and in-frame only. In the table there are roughly 130,000 clones, 88% of which are singletons. These data are taken from a study of cytomegalovirus exposure and HLA in healthy donors. Turning to the study itself: The same platform was used for the 120 or so validation repertoires as for the 600 to 700 first-cohort repertoires, as reported in a later analysis.

V was cut by 3 bases and J by 3 bases, with 11 bases left in between. The CDR3 spans 14 residues. The germline V gene has CDR1 MDHEN and CDR2 SYDVKM. Study-level points and caveats: According to the study, 150 to 200 TCR beta chains were cytomegalovirus-associated.

This receptor was identified in a man under 40 in good health and CMV-seronegative. The chain carries TRBV28 and TRBJ1-1; the D gene is possibly TRBD1 (6 bases). Sequenced: PBMCs. The CDR3 nucleotides are TGTGCCAGCAGTTTGGGAACAGGGTACACTGAAGCTTTCTTT. It is translated as CASSLGTGYTEAFF.